A selection of T cell receptor beta chains follows, all from one sample in a study of T cell responses to AZD1222 COVID-19 vaccine. Repertoires were generated with immunoSEQ multiplex PCR, while TCRdb's copy carries only in-frame clones and drops some. The table lists over 200,000 clones, about 94% of them singletons. The sample consisted of peripheral blood, taken 28 days after the second dose of the MenACWY control vaccine. The source of these receptors is an adult who received the MenACWY meningococcal vaccine as a control. CDR3s include the opening cysteine and the closing phenylalanine or tryptophan. A D gene is named only where the DNA matches it firmly.

d_gene: .
v_gene: TRBV9
len: 14
j_gene: TRBJ2-2
CDR3aa: CASSHPTGAGELFF
CDR3nt: TGTGCCAGCAGCCATCCTACCGGGGCCGGGGAGCTGTTTTTT

d_gene: .
v_gene: TRBV19
len: 14
j_gene: TRBJ1-5
CDR3aa: CASSISRGNQPQHF
CDR3nt: TGTGCCAGTAGTATATCCAGGGGCAATCAGCCCCAGCATTTT

d_gene: TRBD1
v_gene: TRBV10-3
len: 16
j_gene: TRBJ2-2
CDR3aa: CAISQGDRGHTGELFF
CDR3nt: TGTGCCATCAGTCAGGGGGACAGGGGGCATACCGGGGAGCTGTTTTTT

d_gene: .
v_gene: TRBV14
len: 15
j_gene: TRBJ1-6
CDR3aa: CASSQQSTGISPLHF
CDR3nt: TGTGCCAGCAGCCAACAAAGCACAGGGATATCACCCCTCCACTTT

d_gene: TRBD1
v_gene: TRBV18
len: 15
j_gene: TRBJ1-6
CDR3aa: CASSRTGDYNSPLHF
CDR3nt: TGTGCCAGCTCCAGGACAGGGGACTATAATTCACCCCTCCACTTT

d_gene: TRBD1
v_gene: TRBV27
len: 13
j_gene: TRBJ2-3
CDR3aa: CASFPGGTDTQYF
CDR3nt: TGTGCCAGCTTTCCAGGGGGTACAGATACGCAGTATTTT

d_gene: .
v_gene: TRBV30
len: 12
j_gene: TRBJ2-1
CDR3aa: CACPGDLGEQFF
CDR3nt: TGTGCCTGCCCCGGTGATCTGGGGGAGCAGTTCTTC

d_gene: TRBD1
v_gene: TRBV27
len: 15
j_gene: TRBJ1-1
CDR3aa: CASSYRRGLNTEAFF
CDR3nt: TGTGCCAGCAGTTATCGCAGGGGGCTGAACACTGAAGCTTTCTTT

d_gene: TRBD1
v_gene: TRBV4-1
len: 16
j_gene: TRBJ1-4
CDR3aa: CASSRLPGTGVDKLFF
CDR3nt: TGCGCCAGCAGCCGTCTCCCCGGGACAGGAGTGGATAAACTGTTTTTT

d_gene: .
v_gene: TRBV11-2
len: 14
j_gene: TRBJ1-6
CDR3aa: CASSQTRSNSPLHF
CDR3nt: TGTGCCAGCAGCCAGACCAGGAGCAATTCACCCCTCCACTTT

d_gene: .
v_gene: TRBV28
len: 12
j_gene: TRBJ1-1
CDR3aa: CASSSYRAEAFF
CDR3nt: TGTGCCAGCAGTTCGTACAGGGCCGAAGCTTTCTTT

d_gene: .
v_gene: TRBV5-4
len: 13
j_gene: TRBJ2-5
CDR3aa: CASSSIDQETQYF
CDR3nt: TGTGCCAGCAGCTCAATCGACCAAGAGACCCAGTACTTC

d_gene: .
v_gene: TRBV6-2/TRBV6-3
len: 15
j_gene: TRBJ2-7
CDR3aa: CASRPRGGGGNEQYF
CDR3nt: TGTGCCAGCAGACCTCGGGGAGGGGGAGGAAACGAGCAGTACTTC

d_gene: .
v_gene: TRBV6-5
len: 15
j_gene: TRBJ2-6
CDR3aa: CASSPLFSGANVLTF
CDR3nt: TGTGCCAGCAGCCCCCTCTTTTCTGGGGCCAACGTCCTGACTTTC

d_gene: TRBD1
v_gene: TRBV2
len: 15
j_gene: TRBJ2-2
CDR3aa: CASSGQGLDTGELFF
CDR3nt: TGTGCCAGCAGTGGACAGGGCTTGGACACCGGGGAGCTGTTTTTT

d_gene: .
v_gene: TRBV5-4
len: 14
j_gene: TRBJ2-7
CDR3aa: CASSLGSGFYEQYF
CDR3nt: TGTGCCAGCAGCTTGGGGTCGGGATTCTACGAGCAGTACTTC